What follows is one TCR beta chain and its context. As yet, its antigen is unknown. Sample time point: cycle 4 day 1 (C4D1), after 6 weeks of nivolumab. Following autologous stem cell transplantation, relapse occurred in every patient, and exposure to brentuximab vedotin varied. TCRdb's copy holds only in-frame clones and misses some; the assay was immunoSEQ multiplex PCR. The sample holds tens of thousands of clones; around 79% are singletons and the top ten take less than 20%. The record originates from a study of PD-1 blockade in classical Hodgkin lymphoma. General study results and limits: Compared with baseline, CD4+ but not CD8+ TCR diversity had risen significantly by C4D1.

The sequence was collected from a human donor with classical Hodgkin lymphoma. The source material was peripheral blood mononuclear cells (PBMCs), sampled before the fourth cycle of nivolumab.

The CDR3 loop is CARSLGRWRANQPQHF. The CDR3, as DNA: TGTGCCAGAAGCTTGGGACGCTGGAGGGCTAATCAGCCCCAGCATTTT. The chain couples TRBV5-3 to TRBJ1-5; D unresolved. TRBV5-3 is classed as an ORF, of uncertain function. The CDR3 is 16 amino acids. V dropped 0 bases and J dropped 4 bases, with 14 bases sitting between them.